This is a list of T cell receptor beta chains from one sample in a study of identical twins. Each CDR3 protein gets one entry after TCRdb re-called the 5' RACE reads with MiXCR. The sample contains around 1.7 million distinct CDR3 sequences, less than 40% of which appear only once. The sequenced sample consisted of cord blood. These receptors originate from a newborn girl in good health. CDR3s include the opening cysteine and the closing phenylalanine or tryptophan. The D gene is left open where the match is weak. Not every row has a clone size; where given, it reads once, few, many or a size class.

>16|few|TRBD2|TRBV7-9|TRBJ2-3
CASSYQAGLSSDTQYF
TGTGCCAGCAGCTACCAAGCGGGGTTGAGCTCAGATACGCAGTATTTT
>13|NA|NA|TRBV29-1|TRBJ2-3
CSVSRGHTDTQYF
TGCAGCGTTTCCCGGGGCCACACAGATACGCAGTATTTT
>14|NA|TRBD2|TRBV28|TRBJ2-1
CASSPHSGRPPEFF
TGTGCCAGCAGTCCCCATAGCGGGAGGCCCCCGGAGTTCTTC
>15|NA|NA|TRBV6-2/TRBV6-3|TRBJ1-1
CASSRPQGFGTEAFF
TGTGCCAGCAGCCGACCGCAGGGTTTTGGGACTGAAGCTTTCTTT
>12|NA|NA|TRBV25-1|TRBJ1-1
CASENIFTEAFF
TGTGCCAGCGAGAACATCTTTACTGAAGCTTTCTTT
>17|NA|TRBD2|TRBV20-1|TRBJ2-3
CSARVSPLSSGVDTQYF
TGCAGTGCTAGAGTATCCCCACTTTCGAGCGGGGTAGATACGCAGTATTTT
>14|few|TRBD1|TRBV2|TRBJ1-2
CASSDRTGDYGYTF
TGTGCCAGCAGTGACCGGACAGGGGACTATGGCTACACCTTC
>15|few|NA|TRBV28|TRBJ2-7
CASSGNRVGSYEQYF
TGTGCCAGCAGCGGGAACAGGGTGGGCTCCTACGAGCAGTACTTC
>15|NA|NA|TRBV9|TRBJ2-1
CASGVHLGPYNEQFF
TGTGCCAGCGGCGTCCATCTCGGGCCTTACAATGAGCAGTTCTTC
>17|few|NA|TRBV12-3/TRBV12-4|TRBJ2-1
CASFLEPRGDPYNEQFF
TGTGCCAGCTTCTTGGAACCCCGCGGGGATCCCTACAATGAGCAGTTCTTC
>15|NA|TRBD1|TRBV4-1|TRBJ1-6
CASSRGTGILRPLHF
TGCGCCAGCAGCCGCGGGACAGGGATTTTGCGGCCCCTCCACTTT
>13|NA|NA|TRBV28|TRBJ2-2
CASGAPNTGELFF
TGTGCCAGCGGGGCGCCGAACACCGGGGAGCTGTTTTTT
>16|NA|TRBD2|TRBV20-1|TRBJ2-1
CSADDGLASSYNEQFF
TGCAGTGCTGACGACGGACTAGCTAGCTCCTACAATGAGCAGTTCTTC
>16|NA|NA|TRBV27|TRBJ1-1
CASSLFARGPNTEAFF
TGTGCCAGCAGTTTATTTGCCAGAGGCCCGAACACTGAAGCTTTCTTT
>17|NA|TRBD1|TRBV7-9|TRBJ1-1
CASSLAIRLTGEGEAFF
TGTGCCAGCAGCTTAGCGATAAGACTGACAGGGGAGGGTGAAGCTTTCTTT
>15|NA|TRBD1|TRBV5-1|TRBJ2-1
CASSSSGTGYNEQFF
TGCGCCAGCAGCTCCTCCGGGACAGGGTACAATGAGCAGTTCTTC
>15|few|NA|TRBV2|TRBJ2-7
CASSASPGTSYEQYF
TGTGCCAGCAGCGCATCTCCGGGGACATCCTACGAGCAGTACTTC
>14|NA|NA|TRBV20-1|TRBJ1-3
CSARDRTRGNTIYF
TGCAGTGCTAGAGATCGCACCCGGGGAAACACCATATATTTT
>19|NA|TRBD2|TRBV4-1|TRBJ2-7
CASSPRALAGRGSYNEQYF
TGCGCCAGCAGCCCCCGAGCACTAGCGGGAAGGGGTTCCTACAATGAGCAGTACTTC
>17|few|NA|TRBV11-2|TRBJ2-7
CASSLPFRDSSTYEQYF
TGTGCCAGCAGCCTCCCATTCAGAGACAGTTCCACCTACGAGCAGTACTTC
>12|few|NA|TRBV11-2|TRBJ2-7
CAITGPTYEQYF
TGTGCCATAACCGGGCCCACCTACGAGCAGTACTTC
>14|NA|NA|TRBV2|TRBJ2-7
CASSRGGGSNEQYF
TGTGCCAGCAGCAGGGGAGGAGGTTCCAACGAGCAGTACTTC
>16|NA|TRBD2|TRBV12-3/TRBV12-4|TRBJ2-7
CASSLAGGGFSYEQYF
TGTGCCAGCAGTTTAGCGGGCGGGGGGTTCTCCTACGAGCAGTACTTC
>15|many|TRBD1|TRBV12-3/TRBV12-4|TRBJ2-7
CASSLGGTGAYEQYF
TGTGCCAGCAGTTTAGGTGGGACAGGGGCCTACGAGCAGTACTTC
>15|NA|NA|TRBV20-1|TRBJ2-7
CSASRGGTPTYEQYF
TGCAGTGCTTCCAGGGGGGGGACACCTACCTACGAGCAGTACTTC
>14|NA|TRBD2|TRBV28|TRBJ2-7
CASRLREGQNEQYF
TGTGCCAGCAGACTTCGGGAGGGCCAAAACGAGCAGTACTTC
>15|NA|NA|TRBV6-1|TRBJ1-1
CASSEAGRRIGEAFF
TGTGCCAGCAGTGAAGCGGGCAGGCGGATTGGTGAAGCTTTCTTT
>16|NA|NA|TRBV7-2|TRBJ2-7
CASSLDTGRPPYEQYF
TGTGCCAGCAGCTTAGATACAGGGCGTCCCCCCTACGAGCAGTACTTC
>21|NA|TRBD2|TRBV9|TRBJ2-1
CASSVGGLAGAIIVAHSEQFF
TGTGCCAGCAGCGTAGGGGGTTTAGCGGGAGCGATAATAGTGGCCCACAGTGAGCAGTTCTTC
>15|many|NA|TRBV28|TRBJ2-7
CASSPPTGPSYEQYF
TGTGCCAGCAGTCCCCCGACAGGTCCGTCCTACGAGCAGTACTTC
>15|NA|NA|TRBV6-5|TRBJ1-1
CAGSYSRGMNTEAFF
TGTGCCGGCAGTTACTCAAGAGGCATGAACACTGAAGCTTTCTTT
>16|NA|NA|TRBV4-1|TRBJ2-1
CASSQGNYPLGHEQFF
TGCGCCAGCAGCCAAGGGAACTACCCGCTTGGGCATGAGCAGTTCTTC
>15|few|NA|TRBV27|TRBJ2-5
CASSLGLGEAETQYF
TGTGCCAGCAGTTTAGGGCTGGGGGAAGCAGAGACCCAGTACTTC
>14|NA|NA|TRBV12-3/TRBV12-4|TRBJ2-7
CASRLTSSYNEQYF
TGTGCCAGCAGACTTACTAGCTCCTACAATGAGCAGTACTTC
>17|NA|TRBD2|TRBV24-1|TRBJ2-1
CATSALVAGGNYNEQFF
TGTGCCACCAGTGCTCTTGTAGCGGGAGGAAACTACAATGAGCAGTTCTTC
>14|NA|NA|TRBV6-1|TRBJ2-1
CASVPSLFYNEQFF
TGTGCCAGCGTCCCATCTCTCTTCTACAATGAGCAGTTCTTC
>16|NA|NA|TRBV20-1|TRBJ1-1
CSARGARGGMNTEAFF
TGCAGTGCTAGGGGGGCGCGGGGGGGCATGAACACTGAAGCTTTCTTT
>17|NA|TRBD2|TRBV11-2|TRBJ2-7
CASSLRASGKTYNEQYF
TGTGCCAGCAGCTTAAGGGCTAGCGGGAAAACCTACAATGAGCAGTACTTC
>19|NA|NA|TRBV7-9|TRBJ2-1
CASSLVSETIGRGCNEQFF
TGTGCCAGCAGCTTAGTCTCGGAAACTATCGGCCGCGGGTGTAATGAGCAGTTCTTC
>17|NA|NA|TRBV28|TRBJ2-1
CASSLPLAGSSYNEQFF
TGTGCCAGCAGTTTACCCCTAGCAGGGAGCTCCTACAATGAGCAGTTCTTC
>16|NA|NA|TRBV28|TRBJ2-7
CASSCDLRLEGYEQYF
TGTGCCAGCAGTTGCGACCTACGTTTGGAGGGCTACGAGCAGTACTTC
>16|NA|TRBD2|TRBV4-1|TRBJ2-7
CASSQEGTSAAYEQYF
TGCGCCAGCAGCCAAGAGGGGACTAGCGCTGCCTACGAGCAGTACTTC
>14|NA|NA|TRBV7-9|TRBJ1-5
CASSLDGGAQPQHF
TGTGCCAGCAGCTTAGACGGGGGGGCACAGCCCCAGCATTTT
>15|NA|NA|TRBV5-1|TRBJ1-4
CASSFLGLTEEKLFF
TGCGCCAGCAGCTTCTTGGGTCTCACGGAGGAAAAACTGTTTTTT
>11|many|NA|TRBV6-5|TRBJ2-5
CASSTMETQYF
TGTGCCAGCAGTACTATGGAGACCCAGTACTTC
>15|few|NA|TRBV28|TRBJ1-4
CASSPSRVSGEKLFF
TGTGCCAGCAGTCCCTCCAGGGTGAGCGGTGAAAAACTGTTTTTT
>13|few|NA|TRBV20-1|TRBJ1-1
CSASPAPHTEAFF
TGCAGTGCTAGCCCGGCCCCTCACACTGAAGCTTTCTTT
>16|few|NA|TRBV5-1|TRBJ2-5
CASSSTSIQAGGTQYF
TGCGCCAGCAGCTCCACATCCATACAGGCCGGGGGGACCCAGTACTTC
>11|NA|TRBD1|TRBV29-1|TRBJ1-6
CSGQGASPPHF
TGCAGCGGGCAGGGGGCTTCACCCCCCCACTTT
>17|few|TRBD1|TRBV9|TRBJ1-2
CASSGSPRAQGIDGYTF
TGTGCCAGCAGCGGTAGCCCCAGGGCACAGGGGATTGATGGCTACACCTTC
>14|few|NA|TRBV5-5|TRBJ2-2
CASSDTSIFGELFF
TGTGCCAGCAGCGACACTAGCATTTTCGGGGAGCTGTTTTTT